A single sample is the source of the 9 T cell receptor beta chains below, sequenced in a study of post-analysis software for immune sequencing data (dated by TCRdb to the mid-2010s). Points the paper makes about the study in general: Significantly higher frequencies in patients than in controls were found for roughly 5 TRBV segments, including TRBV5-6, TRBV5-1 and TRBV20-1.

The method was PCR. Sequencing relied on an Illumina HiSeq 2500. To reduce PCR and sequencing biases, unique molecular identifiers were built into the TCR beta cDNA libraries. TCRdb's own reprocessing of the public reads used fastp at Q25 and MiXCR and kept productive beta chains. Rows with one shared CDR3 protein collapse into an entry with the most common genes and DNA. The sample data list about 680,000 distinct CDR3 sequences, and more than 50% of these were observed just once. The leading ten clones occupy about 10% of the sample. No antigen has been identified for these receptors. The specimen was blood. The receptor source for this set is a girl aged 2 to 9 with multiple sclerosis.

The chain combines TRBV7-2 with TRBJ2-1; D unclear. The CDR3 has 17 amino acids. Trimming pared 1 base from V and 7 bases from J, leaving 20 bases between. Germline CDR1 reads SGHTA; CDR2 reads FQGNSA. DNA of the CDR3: TGTGCCAGCAGCTTAGGTGCCGGGTTATTAGTTAGTAATGAGCAGTTCTTC. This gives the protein CASSLGAGLLVSNEQFF.

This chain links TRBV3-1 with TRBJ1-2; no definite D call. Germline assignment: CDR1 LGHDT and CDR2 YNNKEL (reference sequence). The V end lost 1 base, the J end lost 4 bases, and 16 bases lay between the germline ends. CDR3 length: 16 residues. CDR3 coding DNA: TGTGCCAGCAGCCAAGGACTCGAGACGCCGCGCTATGGCTACACCTTC. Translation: CASSQGLETPRYGYTF.

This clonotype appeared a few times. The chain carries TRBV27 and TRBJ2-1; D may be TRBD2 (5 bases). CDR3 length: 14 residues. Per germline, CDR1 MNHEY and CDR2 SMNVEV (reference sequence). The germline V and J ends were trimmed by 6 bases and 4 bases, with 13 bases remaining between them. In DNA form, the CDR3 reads TGTGCCAGCAGGCGCGAGGAGGTTTACAATGAGCAGTTCTTC. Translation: CASRREEVYNEQFF.

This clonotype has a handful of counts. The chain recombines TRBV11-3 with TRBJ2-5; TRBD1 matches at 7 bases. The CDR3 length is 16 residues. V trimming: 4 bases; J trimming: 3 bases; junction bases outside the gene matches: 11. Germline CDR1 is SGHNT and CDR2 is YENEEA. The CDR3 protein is CASSYPLTGMEETQYF. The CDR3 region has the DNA TGTGCCAGCAGCTACCCCTTGACAGGGATGGAAGAGACCCAGTACTTC.

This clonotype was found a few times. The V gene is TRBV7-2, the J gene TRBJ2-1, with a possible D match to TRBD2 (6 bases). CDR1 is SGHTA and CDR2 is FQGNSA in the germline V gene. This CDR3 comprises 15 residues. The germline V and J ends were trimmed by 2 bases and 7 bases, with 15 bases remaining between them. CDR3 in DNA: TGTGCCAGCAGCTTAATGGCGGGGAGGAATAATGAGCAGTTCTTC. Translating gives CASSLMAGRNNEQFF.

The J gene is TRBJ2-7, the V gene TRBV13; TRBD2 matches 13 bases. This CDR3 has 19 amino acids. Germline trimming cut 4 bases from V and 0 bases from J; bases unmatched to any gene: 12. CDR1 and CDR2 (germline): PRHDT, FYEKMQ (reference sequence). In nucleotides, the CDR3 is TGTGCCAGCAGCTCATTGGGACTAGCGGGATCCCAGAGCTCCTACGAGCAGTACTTC. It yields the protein CASSSLGLAGSQSSYEQYF.

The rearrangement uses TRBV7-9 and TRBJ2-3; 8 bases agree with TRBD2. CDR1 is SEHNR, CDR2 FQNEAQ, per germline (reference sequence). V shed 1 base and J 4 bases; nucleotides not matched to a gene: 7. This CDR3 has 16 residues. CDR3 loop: CASSLDVGGAADTQYF. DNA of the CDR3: TGTGCCAGCAGCTTAGACGTCGGGGGGGCAGCAGATACGCAGTATTTT.

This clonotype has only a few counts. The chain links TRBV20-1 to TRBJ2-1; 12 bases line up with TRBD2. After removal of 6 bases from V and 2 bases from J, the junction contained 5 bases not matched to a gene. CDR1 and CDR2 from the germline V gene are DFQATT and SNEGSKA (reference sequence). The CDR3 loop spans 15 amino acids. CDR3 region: CSATGTSGPYNEQFF. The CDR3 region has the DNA TGCAGTGCCACTGGGACTAGCGGGCCCTACAATGAGCAGTTCTTC.

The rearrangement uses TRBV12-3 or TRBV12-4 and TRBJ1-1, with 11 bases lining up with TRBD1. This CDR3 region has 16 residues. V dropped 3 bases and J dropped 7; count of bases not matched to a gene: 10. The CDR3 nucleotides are TGTGCCAGCAGTTTCAGGACAGGGGGCGACTTGGGTGAAGCTTTCTTT. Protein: CASSFRTGGDLGEAFF.